Each of the 25 T cell receptor beta chains below was sequenced from the same sample in a study of control samples from healthy donors and cancer patients. Some clones are missing from TCRdb's copy, which holds only in-frame ones; the method was immunoSEQ multiplex PCR. Here the sample spans tens of thousands of clones, 92% being singletons. The specimen sequenced was PBMCs. The receptor source for this set is a man aged 40-55 years with colorectal cancer.

V gene TRBV9 combines with J gene TRBJ1-2, with D perhaps matching TRBD1 (5 bases). V lost 3 bases to trimming and J lost 7 bases, with 16 bases between them. There are 14 residues in the CDR3. Germline CDR1 and CDR2: SGDLS and YYNGEE. The CDR3 here is CASSENLGRGGYTF. CDR3 bases: TGTGCCAGCAGCGAGAACCTGGGACGAGGTGGCTACACCTTC.

This chain connects TRBV3-1 (or the pseudogene TRBV3-2) to TRBJ1-5; 8 bases match TRBD1. V lost 1 base, J lost 6 bases, and 11 bases stayed unmatched. The CDR3 spans 17 residues. Germline V gene sequence: CDR1 LGHDT, CDR2 YNNKEL (reference sequence). CDR3 sequence: CASSQGQGARVGQPQHF. As DNA, the CDR3 is TGTGCCAGCAGCCAAGGTCAGGGGGCGCGAGTCGGTCAGCCCCAGCATTTT.

The chain combines TRBV5-4 with TRBJ2-7; 7 bases fit TRBD1. This CDR3 comprises 13 residues. V lost 4 bases and J lost 3; bases outside the gene matches: 4. Germline V lookup: CDR1 SGHNT, CDR2 YYREEE (reference sequence). The CDR3 region is CASSGTESYEQYF. For the CDR3, the DNA is TGTGCCAGCAGCGGGACAGAGAGCTACGAGCAGTACTTC.

The chain uses TRBV28 and TRBJ2-7, with D perhaps matching TRBD1 (6 bases). The CDR3 loop spans 13 amino acids. The V end lost 10 bases, the J end lost 1 base, and 14 bases lay between the germline ends. Germline V gene data show CDR1 as MDHEN and CDR2 as SYDVKM. Here the CDR3 reads CATLGTSSYEQYF. For the CDR3, the DNA is TGTGCCACCTTAGGGACATCTTCCTACGAGCAGTACTTC.

Only one count was recorded for this clone. The chain has TRBV27 and TRBJ2-7; possible D gene TRBD2, 6 bases. Trimming took off 3 bases at V and 6 bases at J, with 12 bases between the two ends. The CDR3 extends over 13 amino acids. CDR1 and CDR2 from the germline V gene are MNHEY and SMNVEV (reference sequence). The CDR3 spells CASSFLAGGEQYF. CDR3 DNA sequence: TGTGCCAGCAGTTTCCTAGCCGGGGGCGAGCAGTACTTC.

This clone was observed a few times. The CDR3 coding sequence is TGCGCCAGCAGCCCACACCAATCAGTCTCAAACACTGAAGCTTTCTTT. Its translation: CASSPHQSVSNTEAFF. The chain links TRBV5-1 to TRBJ1-1; D gene unclear. The CDR3 is 16 amino acids. Germline V gives CDR1 SGHRS, CDR2 YFSETQ. Trimming pared 4 bases from V and 2 bases from J, leaving 18 bases between.

The rearrangement links TRBV19 to TRBJ2-5, with D unclear. The CDR3 loop spans 14 amino acids. V lost 6 bases and J lost 4, with 15 bases in between. The V gene's germline CDR1 is LNHDA and CDR2 SQIVND (reference sequence). The CDR3 loop is CASRSGAPRETQYF. CDR3 DNA: TGTGCCAGTAGGTCCGGAGCCCCAAGAGAGACCCAGTACTTC.

The V call is TRBV7-2, the J call TRBJ2-7; D not certain. V lost 4 bases and J lost 6, with 10 bases in between. Germline V gene sequence: CDR1 SGHTA, CDR2 FQGNSA. The CDR3 runs to 12 residues. The chain's CDR3 is CASSYILGEQYF. For the CDR3, the DNA is TGTGCCAGCAGCTACATCCTCGGCGAGCAGTACTTC.

The CDR3 region is CASRTGTGSSYEQYF. CDR3 nucleotide sequence: TGTGCCAGCAGAACCGGGACAGGCAGCTCCTACGAGCAGTACTTC. The chain couples TRBV6-5 to TRBJ2-7, with TRBD1 matching 8 bases. The V gene's germline CDR1 is MNHEY and CDR2 SVGAGI. V dropped 6 bases and J dropped 0; count of bases not matched to a gene: 7. CDR3 length: 15 residues.

The chain links TRBV5-1 to TRBJ2-6, with a tentative D call TRBD1 (6 bases). Per the germline V gene, CDR1 is SGHRS and CDR2 is YFSETQ. V was clipped by 4 bases and J by 4 bases, with 15 bases between them. The CDR3 is 16 residues long. The DNA of the CDR3 is TGCGCCAGCAGCCCTTCCACAGGGTCCGGGGCCAACGTCCTGACTTTC. It translates to CASSPSTGSGANVLTF.

The chain employs TRBV3-1 (or the pseudogene TRBV3-2) and TRBJ2-5; D remains unclear. The CDR3 is made up of 14 amino acids. The germline V gene encodes CDR1 LGHDT and CDR2 YNNKEL (reference sequence). V gave up 4 bases and J gave up 1 base, with 10 bases separating them. This CDR3 is CASSPLALQETQYF. The CDR3 DNA is TGTGCCAGCAGCCCCCTGGCGCTCCAAGAGACCCAGTACTTC.

The chain carries TRBV29-1 and TRBJ2-1; D is possibly TRBD1 (6 bases). Germline CDR1 and CDR2: SQVTM and ANQGSEA. The CDR3 runs 13 residues. V lost 8 bases and J 3 bases, leaving 14 bases between the germline ends. CDR3 coding DNA: TGCAGCCATAAACAGGACAGCTACAATGAGCAGTTCTTC. It is translated as CSHKQDSYNEQFF.

This clone was recorded only once. The chain joins TRBV27 to TRBJ2-5; D gene ambiguous. Germline values: CDR1 MNHEY, CDR2 SMNVEV (reference sequence). V was clipped by 5 bases and J by 0 bases, with 7 bases between them. This CDR3 region has 13 residues. This chain's CDR3 is CASSGSYQETQYF. The CDR3 DNA sequence: TGTGCCAGCAGTGGATCGTACCAAGAGACCCAGTACTTC.

The table lists this clone with a few counts. This chain connects TRBV5-4 to TRBJ1-2; D gene uncertain. The CDR3 has 15 amino acids. Trimming removed 0 bases at V and 0 bases at J, with 9 bases between. The germline V gene encodes CDR1 SGHNT and CDR2 YYREEE (reference sequence). The CDR3 nucleotides read TGTGCCAGCAGCTTGGGGGCAGTTTCTAACTATGGCTACACCTTC. Protein product: CASSLGAVSNYGYTF.

The V and J genes are TRBV4-1 and TRBJ1-2; D remains ambiguous. Germline V CDR1 and CDR2: MGHRA, YSYEKL. The CDR3 is 14 residues long. Trimming pared 5 bases from V and 8 bases from J, leaving 18 bases between. The CDR3: CASSLRTSQMGYTF. CDR3 coding DNA: TGCGCCAGCAGCTTGCGGACTTCTCAAATGGGCTACACCTTC.

The chain links TRBV15 to TRBJ1-4; D gene uncertain. The V gene lost 1 base and the J gene lost 0 bases, with 6 bases spanning the gap. The germline V gene has CDR1 LNHNV and CDR2 YYDKDF (reference sequence). The CDR3 runs to 15 residues. The CDR3 loop is CATSRGRATNEKLFF. The CDR3 region has the DNA TGTGCCACCAGCAGAGGGCGGGCAACTAATGAAAAACTGTTTTTT.

In its sample, this clone was seen once. This chain connects TRBV3-1 (or the pseudogene TRBV3-2) to TRBJ1-5, with TRBD1 matching 7 bases. The junction had 3 bases not matched to a gene; V was cut back by 4 bases and J by 3 bases. From germline, CDR1 is LGHDT and CDR2 YNNKEL (reference sequence). The CDR3 runs to 14 residues. This CDR3 reads CASSLGTDNQPQHF. Here the CDR3 DNA reads TGTGCCAGCAGCCTCGGGACAGACAATCAGCCCCAGCATTTT.

V usage is TRBV4-1 and J usage is TRBJ2-1; D not resolved. Germline CDR1 MGHRA, CDR2 YSYEKL. V was cut by 1 base and J by 8 bases, with 12 bases left in between. The CDR3 is made up of 14 amino acids. The CDR3 nucleotides read TGCGCCAGCAGCCAAGTAGGGAAAAGGGATGAGCAGTTCTTC. Translation: CASSQVGKRDEQFF.

The chain has TRBV18 and TRBJ1-5, with TRBD1 matching 7 bases. In germline, CDR1 is KGHSH, CDR2 LQKENI. With 3 bases clipped from V and 4 bases from J, the junction kept 0 bases outside the gene matches. The CDR3 has 13 residues. The CDR3 is CASSPGQNQPQHF. As DNA, the CDR3 is TGTGCCAGCTCACCGGGACAGAATCAGCCCCAGCATTTT.

The rearrangement links TRBV28 to TRBJ1-5; TRBD1 agrees at 7 bases. CDR3 length: 15 amino acids. The ends lost 1 base at V and 5 bases at J; junction bases unmatched: 5. Germline-derived CDR1 and CDR2 are MDHEN and SYDVKM. The CDR3 coding sequence is TGTGCCAGCAGTTTATACAGGGGAGGAGATCAGCCCCAGCATTTT. It encodes CASSLYRGGDQPQHF. The variable domain in full, completed from reference TRBV28 and TRBJ1-5, reads DVKVTQSSRYLVKRTGEKVFLECVQDMDHENMFWYRQDPGLGLRLIYFSYDVKMKEKGDIPEGYSVSREKKERFSLILESASTNQTSMYLCASSLYRGGDQPQHFGDGTRLSIL.

The V gene is TRBV6-5, the J gene TRBJ2-7, with a weak D call TRBD1 (6 bases). Germline V lookup: CDR1 MNHEY, CDR2 SVGAGI. Trimming stripped 6 bases from V and 4 bases from J, with 13 bases between. CDR3 length equals 13 residues. The CDR3 nucleotides read TGTGCCAGCAGACCGGGACAAAGTTACGAGCAGTACTTC. Protein product: CASRPGQSYEQYF.

The chain links TRBV19 to TRBJ1-2; D might be TRBD1 (5 bases). The germline CDR1 and CDR2 sequences are LNHDA and SQIVND (reference sequence). The CDR3 totals 14 residues. The V end lost 8 bases, the J end lost 3 bases, and 16 bases lay between the germline ends. The CDR3 protein is CASSGSPTHYGYTF. CDR3 in DNA: TGTGCCAGTTCAGGGAGCCCTACACACTATGGCTACACCTTC.

CDR3 loop: CASRELDPVYTQYF. CDR3 sequence (DNA): TGTGCCAGCAGAGAATTAGACCCGGTGTATACGCAGTATTTT. The J gene is TRBJ2-3, the V gene TRBV11-2; D is ambiguous. CDR1 is SGHAT and CDR2 is FQNNGV in the germline V gene. CDR3 length equals 14 residues. V shed 6 bases and J shed 7 bases, with 17 bases lying between them.

The chain couples TRBV28 to TRBJ2-3; D call uncertain. The CDR3 totals 14 residues. Per germline, CDR1 MDHEN and CDR2 SYDVKM. Deletions cut 2 bases from V and 2 bases from J, with 8 bases between. Here the CDR3 DNA reads TGTGCCAGCAGTTTAAATCAACCCACAGATACGCAGTATTTT. Translated: CASSLNQPTDTQYF.

The genes are TRBV6-5 and TRBJ1-5; D not resolved. The germline V gene encodes CDR1 MNHEY and CDR2 SVGAGI. The CDR3 consists of 13 residues. The ends were cut back, 6 bases at V and 0 bases at J, with 6 bases in the middle. This chain's CDR3 is CASREYSNQPQHF. The CDR3 DNA sequence: TGTGCCAGCAGAGAGTATAGCAATCAGCCCCAGCATTTT.